These 19 T cell receptor beta chains were all obtained from the same sample, sequenced in a study of CD4 T cells in relation to SARS-CoV-2 and coronaviruses. What these receptors recognize is not known. Before the COVID-19 pandemic, during about 2011-2019, CD4+ T cells were taken from unexposed donors. CD4+ T cells were isolated from the cells after around 11 days of culture. Using immunoSEQ multiplex PCR, the repertoire was profiled, and TCRdb retains in-frame clones only, with some absent. This table has about 26,000 clones, around 78% appearing once. The sample consisted of CD4+ T cells from PBMCs, cultured in vitro. These receptors were collected from a human donor in good health.

The chain employs TRBV5-1 and TRBJ1-4; D ambiguous. There are 16 residues in the CDR3. Deletions cut 1 base from V and 6 bases from J, with 16 bases between. Germline lookup yields CDR1 SGHRS and CDR2 YFSETQ. The CDR3 reads CASSLKPDGLDEKLFF. The CDR3 coding sequence is TGCGCCAGCAGCTTGAAACCCGACGGGTTAGATGAAAAACTGTTTTTT.

This chain uses TRBV29-1 with TRBJ1-2; D may be TRBD1 (5 bases). Germline V gene sequence: CDR1 SQVTM, CDR2 ANQGSEA. The CDR3 totals 14 residues. V shed 2 bases and J shed 4 bases, with 14 bases lying between them. In DNA, the CDR3 is TGCAGCGTTGAAAAGGGTGAAGGGGTCTATGGCTACACCTTC. It yields the protein CSVEKGEGVYGYTF.

This clone was found once. J is TRBJ2-3 and V is TRBV11-3; 9 positions agree with TRBD2. Trimming cost V 3 bases and J 1 base; bases outside gene matches: 2. The CDR3 consists of 15 residues. CDR1 is SGHNT and CDR2 is YENEEA in the germline V gene. Here the CDR3 reads CASSLASGGTDTQYF. The CDR3 DNA sequence: TGTGCCAGCAGCTTGGCTAGCGGGGGCACAGATACGCAGTATTTT.

This clone was seen once. The chain links TRBV6-5 to TRBJ1-4; tentatively, D is TRBD1 (5 bases). The CDR3 runs to 14 residues. The V end was cut by 6 bases, the J end by 3 bases, with 11 bases between. CDR1 is MNHEY, CDR2 SVGAGI, per germline. The CDR3 DNA follows: TGTGCCAGCAGCGAGGGGTTTTCTAATGAAAAACTGTTTTTT. Its protein product is CASSEGFSNEKLFF.

The V and J genes are TRBV4-1 and TRBJ2-7; TRBD2 is a possible D gene (5 bases). This CDR3 is built from 16 residues. Germline V CDR1 and CDR2: MGHRA, YSYEKL. V lost 4 bases, J lost 1 base, and 17 bases lay in between. For the CDR3, the DNA is TGCGCCAGCAGCCCGCTCGTGGCGGACTTATCCTACGAGCAGTACTTC. It specifies CASSPLVADLSYEQYF.

The J gene is TRBJ2-2, the V gene TRBV9; 11 bases line up with TRBD2. Germline V gene sequence: CDR1 SGDLS, CDR2 YYNGEE. The length of the CDR3 is 16 residues. The J segment lost 7 bases and the V segment lost 2 bases, leaving 7 bases of the junction unmatched. CDR3 sequence reads: CASSVTSGMAGGELFF. The CDR3 DNA is TGTGCCAGCAGCGTGACTAGCGGGATGGCGGGCGGGGAGCTGTTTTTT. Filled out from reference TRBV9 and TRBJ2-2, the complete variable domain reads DSGVTQTPKHLITATGQRVTLRCSPRSGDLSVYWYQQSLDQGLQFLIQYYNGEERAKGNILERFSAQQFPDLHSELNLSSLELGDSALYFCASSVTSGMAGGELFFGEGSRLTVL.

This sequence joins TRBV7-2 and TRBJ1-2; 11 bases align to TRBD1. Germline trimming cut 1 base from V and 7 bases from J; bases unmatched to any gene: 8. From germline, CDR1 is SGHTA and CDR2 FQGNSA. The length of the CDR3 is 16 residues. CDR3 nucleotides: TGTGCCAGCAGCTTAGGGACAGGGGGCGCGTACAGTGGCTACACCTTC. It specifies CASSLGTGGAYSGYTF. The full variable domain, with the rest looked up from reference TRBV7-2 and TRBJ1-2, is GAGVSQSPSNKVTEKGKDVELRCDPISGHTALYWYRQSLGQGLEFLIYFQGNSAPDKSGLPSDRFSAERTGGSVSTLTIQRTQQEDSAVYLCASSLGTGGAYSGYTFGSGTRLTVV.

The rearrangement joins TRBV4-1 to TRBJ2-2; tentatively, D is TRBD1 (6 bases). The ends were cut back, 7 bases at V and 4 bases at J, with 10 bases in the middle. The CDR3 extends over 13 amino acids. Germline CDR1 and CDR2: MGHRA and YSYEKL. CDR3 nucleotide sequence: TGCGCCAGCACGAACAGGGCCACCGGGGAGCTGTTTTTT. Amino acids: CASTNRATGELFF.

This clone appeared a few times. The V call is TRBV7-2, the J call TRBJ1-6, with TRBD1 matching over 11 bases. Germline CDR1 SGHTA, CDR2 FQGNSA. V lost 5 bases and J lost 10; bases outside the gene matches: 10. The CDR3 is 16 amino acids. The CDR3: CASSTQGQGGHSPLHF. CDR3 bases: TGTGCCAGCAGCACGCAGGGACAGGGGGGACACTCACCCCTCCACTTT.

This clone was seen more than once but under ten times. The rearrangement links TRBV18 to TRBJ1-3; TRBD1 aligns across 7 bases. V lost 6 bases and J lost 4; bases outside the gene matches: 9. The CDR3 has 15 amino acids. From germline, CDR1 is KGHSH and CDR2 LQKENI. The CDR3 DNA follows: TGTGCCAGCTCTTCGACCGCACAGGGGGGAAACACCATATATTTT. It translates to CASSSTAQGGNTIYF.

In this sample, this clone turned up a few times. As DNA, the CDR3 is TGCGCCAGCAGCCAAGATCTGCACTTAGCGGGGCTATTCGATGAGCAGTTCTTC. Residues: CASSQDLHLAGLFDEQFF. The J gene is TRBJ2-1, the V gene TRBV4-3; 8 bases fit TRBD2. V shed 0 bases and J 8 bases; nucleotides not matched to a gene: 15. The CDR3 covers 18 residues. The germline CDR1 and CDR2 sequences are LGHNA and YSLEER.

V gene TRBV25-1 combines with J gene TRBJ2-2; possible D gene TRBD1, 5 bases. Germline V gene sequence: CDR1 MGHDK, CDR2 SYGVNS. The ends were cut back, 6 bases at V and 3 bases at J, with 11 bases in the middle. This CDR3 has 14 amino acids. The CDR3 sequence is CASRQVGDTGELFF. CDR3 nucleotide sequence: TGTGCCAGCAGACAGGTTGGGGACACCGGGGAGCTGTTTTTT.

The V call is TRBV5-1, the J call TRBJ1-1, with a weak D call TRBD1 (6 bases). The CDR3 runs to 15 residues. Germline V lookup: CDR1 SGHRS, CDR2 YFSETQ. Trimming stripped 5 bases from V and 0 bases from J, with 14 bases between. CDR3 amino acids: CASREGGQVNTEAFF. The CDR3 DNA sequence: TGCGCCAGCAGGGAAGGGGGTCAGGTGAACACTGAAGCTTTCTTT.

The rearrangement joins TRBV27 to TRBJ1-2; D is perhaps TRBD1 (6 bases). The CDR3 covers 14 residues. V was clipped by 6 bases and J by 7 bases, with 18 bases between them. CDR1 and CDR2 (germline): MNHEY, SMNVEV (reference sequence). This CDR3 is CASRLQGPSSGYTF. In DNA form, the CDR3 reads TGTGCCAGCAGACTACAGGGTCCCAGCTCTGGCTACACCTTC.

The V gene is TRBV27, the J gene TRBJ1-2; D may be TRBD1 (5 bases). Per germline, CDR1 MNHEY and CDR2 SMNVEV (reference sequence). V dropped 3 bases and J dropped 0 bases, with 11 bases sitting between them. The CDR3 sequence is 15 residues long. CDR3 DNA sequence: TGTGCCAGCAGTTTTCGACAACAGGCTAACTATGGCTACACCTTC. This sequence encodes CASSFRQQANYGYTF.

The chain carries TRBV5-1 and TRBJ2-7; D gene ambiguous. V was pared by 0 bases and J by 2 bases, with 9 bases between. The CDR3 runs 14 residues. Per the germline V gene, CDR1 is SGHRS and CDR2 is YFSETQ. In DNA form, the CDR3 reads TGCGCCAGCAGCTTGGAAGCGAAAGCCTACGAGCAGTACTTC. This translates into CASSLEAKAYEQYF.

The V and J genes are TRBV14 and TRBJ2-7, with 9 bases fitting TRBD2. The CDR3 consists of 13 residues. Unmatched junction bases numbered 3, after V lost 4 bases and J lost 5 bases. Germline loops: CDR1 SGHDN, CDR2 FVKESK. The CDR3 region has the DNA TGTGCCAGCAGCCTTACTAGCGGGCACGAGCAGTACTTC. Translating gives CASSLTSGHEQYF.

The table lists this clone with a count of one. The chain is built from TRBV3-1 (or the pseudogene TRBV3-2) and TRBJ2-5; 12 bases fit TRBD2. This CDR3 has 16 residues. Trimming took 2 bases from V and 1 from J; bases not matched to a gene: 2. Per germline, CDR1 LGHDT and CDR2 YNNKEL (reference sequence). This CDR3 is CASSQRLAGAQETQYF. In DNA, the CDR3 is TGTGCCAGCAGCCAACGACTAGCGGGAGCCCAAGAGACCCAGTACTTC.

V gene TRBV12-3 or TRBV12-4 combines with J gene TRBJ1-5; D may be TRBD1 (6 bases). The CDR3 totals 12 residues. Trimming pared 5 bases from V and 6 bases from J, leaving 8 bases between. CDR3 in amino acids: CASSATGQPQHF. In DNA, the CDR3 is TGTGCCAGCAGTGCGACAGGTCAGCCCCAGCATTTT.